This TCR beta chain was sequenced during a study of T cell clonotyping in hematopoietic cell transplantation. Trimming shortened V by 5 bases and J by 6 bases, and 17 bases separated the two germline ends. The CDR3 consists of 15 residues. CDR1 and CDR2 from the germline V gene are SGHVS and FNYEAQ. Produced via immunoSEQ multiplex PCR; TCRdb's table is partial and in-frame only. The sample records approximately 2,000 clones, just under 95% being singletons. The receptor was isolated from a man between 50 and 59 years old in good health. Some clones in this sample may be carry-over from other donors' samples. The source material was peripheral blood mononuclear cells. The V call is TRBV7-6, the J call TRBJ2-1; possible D gene TRBD1, 6 bases. In DNA, the CDR3 is TGTGCCAGCAGCCCACTACAGGGTTCTTTCAATGAGCAGTTCTTC. Protein: CASSPLQGSFNEQFF. Supplemented by reference TRBV7-6 and TRBJ2-1, the full variable domain reads GAGVSQSPRYKVTKRGQDVALRCDPISGHVSLYWYRQALGQGPEFLTYFNYEAQQDKSGLPNDRFSAERPEGSISTLTIQRTEQRDSAMYRCASSPLQGSFNEQFFGPGTRLTVL.